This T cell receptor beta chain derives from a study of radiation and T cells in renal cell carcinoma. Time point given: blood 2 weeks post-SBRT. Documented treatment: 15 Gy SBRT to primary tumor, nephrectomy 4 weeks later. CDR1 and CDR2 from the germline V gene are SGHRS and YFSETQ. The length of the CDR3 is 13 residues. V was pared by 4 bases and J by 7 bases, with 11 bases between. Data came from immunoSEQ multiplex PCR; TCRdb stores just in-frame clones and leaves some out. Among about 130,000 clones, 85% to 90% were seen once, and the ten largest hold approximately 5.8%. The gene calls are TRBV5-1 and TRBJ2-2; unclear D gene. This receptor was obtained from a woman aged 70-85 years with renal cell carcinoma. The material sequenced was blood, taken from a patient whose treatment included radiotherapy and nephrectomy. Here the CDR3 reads CASSITTVGELFF. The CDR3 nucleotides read TGCGCCAGCAGCATAACGACGGTCGGGGAGCTGTTTTTT. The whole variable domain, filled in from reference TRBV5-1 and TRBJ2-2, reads KAGVTQTPRYLIKTRGQQVTLSCSPISGHRSVSWYQQTPGQGLQFLFEYFSETQRNKGNFPGRFSGRQFSNSRSEMNVSTLELGDSALYLCASSITTVGELFFGEGSRLTVL.